The clone carrying this T cell receptor beta chain was seen at least ten times. The V end lost 5 bases, the J end lost 4 bases, and 21 bases lay between the germline ends. The CDR3 is made up of 16 amino acids. The germline CDR1 and CDR2 sequences are DFQATT and SNEGSKA (reference sequence). From the 5' RACE reads, TCRdb called clonotypes with MiXCR, one entry per CDR3 protein. Of 40,000 to 50,000 distinct CDR3 sequences in the sample, around 2.5% were seen once. This entry is derived from a study of neurological immune-mediated disorders. Study background: The multiple sclerosis group of approximately 34 included approximately 30 relapsing-remitting and 3 secondary progressive patients.

Sequencing was done on a sample of PBMCs. The chain has TRBV20-1 and TRBJ2-4, with D perhaps matching TRBD1 or TRBD2 (5 bases each). This TCR was sampled from a man aged 25 to 40 with multiple sclerosis. The CDR3 region is CSADGNRGYRKNIQYF. CDR3 nucleotides: TGCAGTGCTGACGGGAATAGGGGATATCGAAAAAACATTCAGTACTTC.